This T cell receptor beta chain stems from a study of blood T cells in healthy people across ages. Isolation yielded PBMCs, at least 6 million per sample, in every case. The total RNA that was extracted per sample amounted to at least 6 micrograms. Primed by a sample-barcoded 5' primer and a J-beta primer mix, a second PCR proceeded for about 6 to 11 cycles. From the 5' RACE reads, TCRdb called clonotypes with MiXCR, one entry per CDR3 protein. The table includes roughly 900,000 distinct CDR3 sequences, around 49% detected once. Germline V gene lookup returns CDR1 DFQATT and CDR2 SNEGSKA (reference sequence). The CDR3 runs to 14 residues. The V and J ends lost 7 bases and 0 bases respectively, with 15 bases between them.

Sequenced: blood. The source of this sequence is a man between 25 and 39 years old in good health. The chain has TRBV20-1 and TRBJ1-2; D not certain. The CDR3 DNA reads as TGCAGTGTCAGGAACCAGCTAGCTAACTATGGCTACACCTTC. This translates into CSVRNQLANYGYTF.